This T cell receptor (beta chain) was sequenced during a study of shared clonotypes between healthy human individuals. CD4+ cell separation produced CD45RA+ naive and CD45RA-negative memory subsets. This CDR3 spans 15 amino acids. CDR1 is MNHEY and CDR2 is SVGAGI in the germline V gene. Trimming took 4 bases from V and 1 from J, leaving 13 bases between them. Measured with immunoSEQ multiplex PCR; TCRdb has only the in-frame clones, and not every one. This sample has about 2.4 million clones, with approximately 92% found just once. Sample: naive CD4+ T cells sorted from blood. Subset of the sample: CD45RA+ positively selected. The V and J genes are TRBV6-5 and TRBJ1-1; possibly TRBD1 for D (6 bases). This receptor was identified in a man aged 18 to 30 in good health. CDR3 in amino acids: CASSSQMTGNTEAFF. In DNA form, the CDR3 reads TGTGCCAGCAGTTCTCAGATGACAGGGAACACTGAAGCTTTCTTT.